This T cell receptor beta chain was documented in a study of identical twins. The study, taken as a whole, reports: In drawing conclusions, the study used cross-sectional statistical analysis and did not follow the same donors. Twins showed weaker excess sharing in their beta out-of-frame sequences.

This clonotype was counted many times. Its specificity is not known. Looked up from germline, CDR1 is MGHRA and CDR2 is YSYEKL. The CDR3 is 15 amino acids. Trimming at V came to 1 base and at J to 5 bases, leaving 5 bases not matched to a gene. Unique molecular identifiers were present on the cDNA, which also gained a universal primer site by template switching. TCRdb ran MiXCR on the 5' RACE reads and lists one entry per CDR3 protein. The sample includes about 240,000 distinct CDR3 sequences, roughly a tenth of them seen just once. The origin of this receptor is a man between 45 and 60 years old in good health. The genes are TRBV4-1 and TRBJ1-1; 9 positions match TRBD1. The sample taken for sequencing was memory T cells sorted from blood. CDR3 sequence (DNA): TGCGCCAGCAGCCAAGCGTACAGGGGGCGAACTGAAGCTTTCTTT. Its protein is CASSQAYRGRTEAFF.